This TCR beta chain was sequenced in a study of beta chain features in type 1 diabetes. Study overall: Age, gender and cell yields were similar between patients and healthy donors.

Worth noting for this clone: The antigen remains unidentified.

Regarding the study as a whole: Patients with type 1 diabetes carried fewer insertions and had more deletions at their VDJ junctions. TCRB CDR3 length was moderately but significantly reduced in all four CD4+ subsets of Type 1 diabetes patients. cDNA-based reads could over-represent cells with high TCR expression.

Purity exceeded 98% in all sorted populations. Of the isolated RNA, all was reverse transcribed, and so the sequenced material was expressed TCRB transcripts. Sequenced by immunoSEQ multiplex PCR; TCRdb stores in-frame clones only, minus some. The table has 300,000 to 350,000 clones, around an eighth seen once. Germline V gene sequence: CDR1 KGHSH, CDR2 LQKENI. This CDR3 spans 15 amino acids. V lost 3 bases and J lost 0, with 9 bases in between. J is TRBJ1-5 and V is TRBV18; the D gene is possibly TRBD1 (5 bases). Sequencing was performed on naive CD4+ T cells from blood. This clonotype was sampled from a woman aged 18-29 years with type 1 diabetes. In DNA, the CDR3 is TGTGCCAGCTCACCCGGGGACTATAGCAATCAGCCCCAGCATTTT. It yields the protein CASSPGDYSNQPQHF.